This TCR beta chain was recovered during a study of blood T cell repertoires in COVID-19. Sequenced by immunoSEQ multiplex PCR; TCRdb stores in-frame clones only, minus some. The sample holds about 140,000 clones, around 73% seen once. This clone was counted between two and nine times. Per the germline V gene, CDR1 is MGHRA and CDR2 is YSYEKL. The CDR3 covers 15 residues. V lost 1 base and J lost 2, with 9 bases in between. The chain carries TRBV4-1 and TRBJ1-3; tentatively, D is TRBD1 (6 bases). The sequence was collected from a woman between 50 and 59 years old who had recovered from COVID-19. The sample consisted of PBMCs or T cells enriched from blood (not recorded which). The CDR3 sequence is CASSQGSGAGNTIYF. In DNA form, the CDR3 reads TGCGCCAGCAGCCAAGGGTCAGGGGCTGGAAACACCATATATTTT.